What follows are 22 T cell receptor beta chains derived from one specimen sequenced in a study of blood T cell repertoires in COVID-19. Data came from immunoSEQ multiplex PCR; TCRdb stores just in-frame clones and leaves some out. The sample has under 200,000 clones, roughly 80% seen once. The sample taken for sequencing was peripheral blood. All receptors derive from a man in his 60s with acute or convalescent COVID-19.

A single count supports this clone. The chain carries TRBV5-6 and TRBJ2-7; 10 nucleotides line up with TRBD2. Trimming removed 0 bases from V and 6 bases from J; junction bases left unmatched: 6. Per the germline V gene, CDR1 is SGHDT and CDR2 is YYEEEE. The length of the CDR3 is 15 residues. The CDR3 sequence is CASSLGGLASGEQYF. The DNA of the CDR3 is TGTGCCAGCAGCTTGGGGGGACTAGCGTCGGGCGAGCAGTACTTC.

V usage is TRBV3-1 (or the pseudogene TRBV3-2) and J usage is TRBJ2-5; 7 bases are shared with TRBD1. Germline lookup yields CDR1 LGHDT and CDR2 YNNKEL (reference sequence). The CDR3 spans 15 residues. Trimming at V came to 4 bases and at J to 5 bases, leaving 10 bases not matched to a gene. CDR3 DNA sequence: TGTGCCAGCAGCCTCTGGGTCCAGGGGGTGGAGACCCAGTACTTC. Amino acid sequence: CASSLWVQGVETQYF.

The chain joins TRBV4-1 to TRBJ2-7; 7 bases are a match to TRBD1. The trim removed 4 bases at V and 6 bases at J, leaving 6 bases unmatched. The CDR3 runs 13 residues. Germline lookup yields CDR1 MGHRA and CDR2 YSYEKL. The CDR3 region is CASSREDRAEQYF. As DNA, the CDR3 is TGCGCCAGCAGCCGAGAAGACAGGGCCGAGCAGTACTTC.

This clone was picked up one time. This chain connects TRBV15 to TRBJ1-2; D not resolved. Germline V gene lookup returns CDR1 LNHNV and CDR2 YYDKDF (reference sequence). CDR3 size: 14 residues. V lost 3 bases and J lost 3, with 11 bases in between. CDR3 amino acids: CATSSSDSDYGYTF. Here the CDR3 DNA reads TGTGCCACCAGCAGCTCGGACTCGGACTATGGCTACACCTTC.

The rearrangement links TRBV5-4 to TRBJ2-6; D may be TRBD2 (5 bases). CDR1 is SGHNT and CDR2 is YYREEE in the germline V gene (reference sequence). Trimming took off 2 bases at V and 0 bases at J, with 6 bases between the two ends. The CDR3 is 15 amino acids. CDR3 in DNA: TGTGCCAGCAGCTTCCGGGGCTCTGGGGCCAACGTCCTGACTTTC. It translates to CASSFRGSGANVLTF.

The rearrangement links TRBV18 to TRBJ2-2; a possible D gene is TRBD1 (6 bases). Germline V lookup: CDR1 KGHSH, CDR2 LQKENI. V was clipped by 0 bases and J by 5 bases, with 13 bases between them. The CDR3 spans 16 residues. CDR3 coding DNA: TGTGCCAGCTCACCACCGGGAAACAGGGCGACCGGGGAGCTGTTTTTT. Translated, it gives CASSPPGNRATGELFF.

This chain connects TRBV19 to TRBJ1-1; D perhaps matches TRBD1 (5 bases). The V gene's germline CDR1 is LNHDA and CDR2 SQIVND (reference sequence). The CDR3 contains 13 residues. V lost 1 base, J lost 4 bases, and 7 bases lay in between. CDR3 protein: CASSIAGITEAFF. As DNA, the CDR3 is TGTGCCAGTAGTATAGCAGGGATCACTGAAGCTTTCTTT.

The rearrangement joins TRBV29-1 to TRBJ1-1; a weak D match, TRBD1 (6 bases). Germline V lookup: CDR1 SQVTM, CDR2 ANQGSEA. The V and J ends lost 4 bases and 3 bases respectively, with 9 bases between them. CDR3 length: 12 amino acids. The CDR3 loop reads CSVAPGDTEAFF. The CDR3 nucleotides read TGCAGCGTTGCCCCAGGGGACACTGAAGCTTTCTTT.

This clone was seen only once. This chain joins TRBV5-1 and TRBJ2-3; TRBD2 aligns across 7 bases. Trimming took 7 bases from V and 1 from J; bases not matched to a gene: 6. Germline CDR1 is SGHRS and CDR2 is YFSETQ. The CDR3 is 14 amino acids. The CDR3 nucleotides read TGCGCCAGCGGACCCAGCGGGGGCACAGATACGCAGTATTTT. This encodes CASGPSGGTDTQYF. Full variable domain (rest looked up from reference TRBV5-1 and TRBJ2-3): KAGVTQTPRYLIKTRGQQVTLSCSPISGHRSVSWYQQTPGQGLQFLFEYFSETQRNKGNFPGRFSGRQFSNSRSEMNVSTLELGDSALYLCASGPSGGTDTQYFGPGTRLTVL.

This chain links TRBV6-2 or TRBV6-3 with TRBJ1-5; D might be TRBD1 (5 bases). V was pared by 1 base and J by 6 bases, with 10 bases between. CDR1 is MNHEY and CDR2 is SVGEGT in the germline V gene. This CDR3 has 14 residues. CDR3 sequence: CASSYFGAGQPQHF. In nucleotides, the CDR3 is TGTGCCAGCAGTTACTTTGGGGCCGGTCAGCCCCAGCATTTT.

This sequence joins TRBV5-1 and TRBJ2-7, with D possibly TRBD1 on 6 matching bases. Trimming shortened V by 4 bases and J by 6 bases, and 17 bases separated the two germline ends. This CDR3 is built from 14 residues. Germline V gene lookup returns CDR1 SGHRS and CDR2 YFSETQ. The CDR3 nucleotides are TGCGCCAGCAGCCCGACAGAGGGGGTGGGCGAGCAGTACTTC. Protein: CASSPTEGVGEQYF.

The J gene is TRBJ2-2, the V gene TRBV5-1; 11 nucleotides align to TRBD2. The germline V gene encodes CDR1 SGHRS and CDR2 YFSETQ. Trimming cost V 4 bases and J 0 bases; bases outside gene matches: 5. The CDR3 runs 17 residues. The CDR3 loop reads CASSAQGLAANTGELFF. CDR3 bases: TGCGCCAGCAGCGCCCAGGGACTAGCGGCGAACACCGGGGAGCTGTTTTTT.

The chain joins TRBV30 to TRBJ1-2; D is possibly TRBD1 (5 bases). The V end was cut by 8 bases, the J end by 8 bases, with 6 bases between. This CDR3 is 8 amino acids long. CDR1 and CDR2 (germline): GTSNPN, SVGIG (reference sequence). The CDR3 loop is CAGGGYTF. Written as DNA, the CDR3 is TGTGCCGGGGGGGGCTACACCTTC.

J is TRBJ1-1 and V is TRBV6-2 or TRBV6-3; D unclear. Germline CDR1 and CDR2: MNHEY and SVGEGT. Deletions cut 0 bases from V and 6 bases from J, with 8 bases between. There are 13 residues in the CDR3. CDR3 in DNA: TGTGCCAGCAGTTACTCGGAGAGACCTGAAGCTTTCTTT. It specifies CASSYSERPEAFF.

The chain carries TRBV11-2 and TRBJ1-5; 12 nucleotides agree with TRBD1. Per germline, CDR1 SGHAT and CDR2 FQNNGV. This CDR3 contains 17 residues. V was clipped by 4 bases and J by 7 bases; unmatched bases: 11. The DNA of the CDR3 is TGTGCCAGCAGCTCCGGGGTCGGGACAGGGGGCGGGCAGCCCCAGCATTTT. It specifies CASSSGVGTGGGQPQHF.

In its sample, this clone was seen a few times. V and J are TRBV20-1 and TRBJ2-7, with 9 bases fitting TRBD1. Germline loops: CDR1 DFQATT, CDR2 SNEGSKA (reference sequence). The CDR3 is made up of 15 amino acids. J was trimmed by 5 bases and V by 3 bases; bases with no gene match: 11. CDR3 amino acids: CSASHSGTGSHEQYF. Here the CDR3 DNA reads TGCAGTGCTAGTCACTCCGGGACAGGGTCCCACGAGCAGTACTTC.

The chain employs TRBV19 and TRBJ1-5, with 9 bases fitting TRBD1. The CDR3 extends over 15 amino acids. The germline gives CDR1 LNHDA, CDR2 SQIVND (reference sequence). V shed 7 bases, J shed 5 bases, and the junction held 9 bases outside the gene matches. The CDR3 sequence: CASKTGTGRDQPQHF. The CDR3 DNA is TGTGCCAGTAAAACCGGGACAGGGAGAGATCAGCCCCAGCATTTT. Together with reference TRBV19 and TRBJ1-5, the CDR3 gives the full variable domain: DGGITQSPKYLFRKEGQNVTLSCEQNLNHDAMYWYRQDPGQGLRLIYYSQIVNDFQKGDIAEGYSVSREKKESFPLTVTSAQKNPTAFYLCASKTGTGRDQPQHFGDGTRLSIL.

The V call is TRBV21-1, the J call TRBJ2-1; the table calls TRBD1, which could not be checked here. TRBV21-1 is noted as a pseudogene. The CDR3 spans 16 residues. Written as DNA, the CDR3 is TGTGCCAGCAGCAAAGAGACGGACAGGGTGCCCAATGAGCAGTTCTTC. This encodes CASSKETDRVPNEQFF.

This chain links TRBV19 with TRBJ2-7; 12 bases line up with TRBD2. The V segment lost 6 bases and the J segment 3 bases; nucleotides outside the gene matches: 6. From germline, CDR1 is LNHDA and CDR2 SQIVND (reference sequence). The CDR3 is made up of 15 amino acids. Written as DNA, the CDR3 is TGTGCCAGTAGCTCACCGGGACTAGCGGGCTACGAGCAGTACTTC. It yields the protein CASSSPGLAGYEQYF.

This rearrangement joins TRBV21-1 to TRBJ2-1; TRBD2, the D gene given by the table, was not confirmed from the DNA. TRBV21-1 is flagged as a pseudogene. CDR3 length: 18 amino acids. CDR3 sequence: CASSKVVRDLNSYNEQFF. CDR3 nucleotides: TGTGCCAGCAGCAAAGTGGTTCGGGATTTAAACTCCTACAATGAGCAGTTCTTC.

The table lists this clone with a count of one. This chain joins TRBV27 and TRBJ1-1; D may be TRBD1 (6 bases). This CDR3 comprises 13 residues. Germline values: CDR1 MNHEY, CDR2 SMNVEV (reference sequence). V was trimmed by 6 bases and J by 6 bases, leaving 14 bases between them. As DNA, the CDR3 is TGTGCCAGCAGACCCTCAGGGGTTTCTGAAGCTTTCTTT. Translating it yields CASRPSGVSEAFF.

This clone was recorded a few times. This chain links TRBV5-4 with TRBJ1-3, with D unresolved. CDR1 SGHNT and CDR2 YYREEE come from the germline V gene (reference sequence). V was pared by 0 bases and J by 0 bases, with 10 bases between. This CDR3 has 16 residues. The CDR3 sequence is CASSLELQLSGNTIYF. CDR3 in DNA: TGTGCCAGCAGCTTGGAGCTACAGCTCTCTGGAAACACCATATATTTT.